A selection of T cell receptor beta chains follows, all from one sample in a study of T cell responses to AZD1222 COVID-19 vaccine. The assay was immunoSEQ multiplex PCR, and TCRdb's table has in-frame clones only and misses some. Of roughly 150,000 clones in the sample, roughly nine tenths were seen once. Sequenced here: peripheral blood, sampled on day 0 of AZD1222 vaccination. These receptors came from an adult in good health. Both conserved end residues are part of each CDR3. Fields, in order: D gene, clone size, V gene, J gene, CDR3 protein, CDR3 DNA. D genes are given only for firm matches. Size is stated for part of the rows, as once, few or many counts, or as a class when the clone is expanded.

D: TRBD1
size: .
V: TRBV7-8
J: TRBJ1-3
CDR3: CASSSYRGLGNTIYF
DNA: TGTGCCAGCAGCTCCTACAGGGGGCTTGGAAACACCATATATTTT

D: .
size: .
V: TRBV19
J: TRBJ1-1
CDR3: CASTADRMNTEAFF
DNA: TGTGCCAGTACCGCGGACAGAATGAACACTGAAGCTTTCTTT

D: .
size: once
V: TRBV5-1
J: TRBJ1-2
CDR3: CASSLDGDGYGYTF
DNA: TGCGCCAGCAGCTTGGACGGAGACGGGTATGGCTACACCTTC

D: TRBD2
size: .
V: TRBV5-4
J: TRBJ2-3
CDR3: CASSPGGGSHTQYF
DNA: TGTGCCAGCAGCCCCGGGGGGGGCTCACATACGCAGTATTTT

D: .
size: .
V: TRBV7-2
J: TRBJ1-3
CDR3: CASSLESSGNTIYF
DNA: TGTGCCAGCAGCTTAGAAAGCTCTGGAAACACCATATATTTT

D: TRBD2
size: .
V: TRBV18
J: TRBJ2-1
CDR3: CASSPPGAGGLNEQFF
DNA: TGTGCCAGCTCACCACCCGGGGCGGGGGGACTCAATGAGCAGTTCTTC

D: .
size: .
V: TRBV28
J: TRBJ1-2
CDR3: CASSFADRIYGYTF
DNA: TGTGCCAGCAGTTTTGCGGACAGAATCTATGGCTACACCTTC

D: TRBD1
size: .
V: TRBV2
J: TRBJ1-6
CDR3: CASGGTGGNSPLHF
DNA: TGTGCCAGCGGGGGGACAGGGGGGAATTCACCCCTCCACTTT

D: .
size: .
V: TRBV12-3/TRBV12-4
J: TRBJ1-1
CDR3: CASETGYDTEAFF
DNA: TGTGCCAGTGAAACAGGGTATGACACTGAAGCTTTCTTT

D: .
size: .
V: TRBV6-4
J: TRBJ2-3
CDR3: CATRGPTSTDTQYF
DNA: TGTGCCACCAGAGGACCTACTAGCACAGATACGCAGTATTTT

D: .
size: .
V: TRBV9
J: TRBJ2-5
CDR3: CASSPGLQETQYF
DNA: TGTGCCAGCAGCCCAGGACTTCAAGAGACCCAGTACTTC

D: TRBD1
size: .
V: TRBV12-5
J: TRBJ2-1
CDR3: CASGLSLRDRGENEQFF
DNA: TGTGCTAGTGGTTTGTCGCTCCGGGACAGGGGTGAAAATGAGCAGTTCTTC

D: .
size: .
V: TRBV2
J: TRBJ2-3
CDR3: CASSEALRSQKATDTQYF
DNA: TGTGCCAGCAGTGAAGCGCTGCGCAGCCAGAAAGCCACAGATACGCAGTATTTT

D: .
size: .
V: TRBV6-5
J: TRBJ1-2
CDR3: CASSYGGWGYTF
DNA: TGTGCCAGCAGTTACGGGGGCTGGGGCTACACCTTC

D: .
size: .
V: TRBV18
J: TRBJ2-5
CDR3: CASSPQEGGETQYF
DNA: TGTGCCAGCTCACCACAAGAGGGAGGAGAGACCCAGTACTTC

D: TRBD1
size: .
V: TRBV19
J: TRBJ2-7
CDR3: CASTQRQGNEQYF
DNA: TGTGCCAGTACCCAACGACAGGGTAACGAGCAGTACTTC

D: TRBD1
size: few
V: TRBV27
J: TRBJ2-1
CDR3: CASSPGTVSYNEQFF
DNA: TGTGCCAGCAGCCCCGGGACAGTCTCCTACAATGAGCAGTTCTTC

D: TRBD2
size: .
V: TRBV28
J: TRBJ2-7
CDR3: CASSELAGTYEQYF
DNA: TGTGCCAGCAGTGAACTAGCGGGGACCTACGAGCAGTACTTC

D: .
size: .
V: TRBV19
J: TRBJ1-1
CDR3: CASSIDRRTEAFF
DNA: TGTGCCAGTAGTATAGATCGGCGGACTGAAGCTTTCTTT

D: .
size: .
V: TRBV27
J: TRBJ1-1
CDR3: CASAVGGNTEAFF
DNA: TGTGCCAGCGCCGTTGGGGGAAACACTGAAGCTTTCTTT

D: TRBD1
size: .
V: TRBV30
J: TRBJ1-5
CDR3: CAWRGQGNQPQHF
DNA: TGTGCCTGGAGGGGACAGGGCAATCAGCCCCAGCATTTT

D: TRBD1
size: few
V: TRBV9
J: TRBJ1-1
CDR3: CASSVQGERTEAFF
DNA: TGTGCCAGCAGCGTCCAGGGGGAGAGGACTGAAGCTTTCTTT

D: TRBD1
size: .
V: TRBV2
J: TRBJ2-7
CDR3: CASSEQGAKYEQYF
DNA: TGTGCCAGCAGCGAACAGGGGGCTAAGTACGAGCAGTACTTC

D: .
size: .
V: TRBV23-1
J: TRBJ2-7
CDR3: CASSLVPSEQYF
DNA: TGCGCCAGCAGTCTGGTTCCTTCCGAGCAGTACTTC

D: TRBD1
size: .
V: TRBV14
J: TRBJ2-7
CDR3: CASSLTGTGAGEQYF
DNA: TGTGCCAGCAGCCTAACCGGGACAGGGGCCGGAGAGCAGTACTTC

D: .
size: few
V: TRBV6-5
J: TRBJ2-5
CDR3: CASSRLRSLRETQYF
DNA: TGTGCCAGCAGTCGACTGAGAAGCCTGAGAGAGACCCAGTACTTC

D: .
size: .
V: TRBV11-2
J: TRBJ2-1
CDR3: CASSLGGGDEQFF
DNA: TGTGCCAGCAGCTTAGGGGGGGGCGATGAGCAGTTCTTC

D: .
size: few
V: TRBV19
J: TRBJ1-1
CDR3: CASSMKQERTFF
DNA: TGTGCCAGTAGTATGAAGCAGGAAAGGACTTTCTTT